This T cell receptor (beta chain) comes out of a study of Tregs in tolerant kidney transplant recipients. Measured with immunoSEQ multiplex PCR; TCRdb has only the in-frame clones, and not every one. This sample has around 63,000 clones, with around 85% found just once. Thawed PBMCs were FACS-sorted into unstimulated CD4+CD25+CD127- regulatory T cells, CD4+CD25- non-regulatory cells, CD4 and CD8 cells. Regulatory T cells were sorted from thawed PBMCs rested overnight at 37°C with approximately 210 IU/ml IL-2. The V gene's germline CDR1 is LNHDA and CDR2 SQIVND (reference sequence). V lost 7 bases, J lost 5 bases, and 8 bases stayed unmatched. CDR3 length: 15 amino acids.

The receptor was derived from a human donor who received a combined kidney and bone marrow transplant. Sequenced material: Tregs from blood, taken before the transplant. The genes are TRBV19 and TRBJ2-5; 12 bases match TRBD2. CDR3 nucleotide sequence: TGTGCCAGTATCCCTAGCGGGAGGGTGGTGGAGACCCAGTACTTC. This gives the protein CASIPSGRVVETQYF.